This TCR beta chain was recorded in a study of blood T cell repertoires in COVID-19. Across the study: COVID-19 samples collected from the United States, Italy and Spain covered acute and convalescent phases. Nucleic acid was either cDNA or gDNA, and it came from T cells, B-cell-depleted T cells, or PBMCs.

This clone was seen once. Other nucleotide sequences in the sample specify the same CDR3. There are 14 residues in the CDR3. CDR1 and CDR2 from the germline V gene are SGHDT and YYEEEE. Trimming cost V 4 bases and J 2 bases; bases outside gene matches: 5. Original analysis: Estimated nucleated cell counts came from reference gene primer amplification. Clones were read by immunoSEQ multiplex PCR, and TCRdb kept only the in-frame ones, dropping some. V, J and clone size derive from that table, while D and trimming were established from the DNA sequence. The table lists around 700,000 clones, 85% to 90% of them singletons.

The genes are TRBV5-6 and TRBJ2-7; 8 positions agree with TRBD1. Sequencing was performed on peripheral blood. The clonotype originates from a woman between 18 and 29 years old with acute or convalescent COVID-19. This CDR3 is CASSPGTGPYEQYF. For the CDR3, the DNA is TGTGCCAGCAGCCCCGGGACAGGCCCCTACGAGCAGTACTTC.